The next 11 T cell receptor beta chains were all read from a single sample in a study of technical replicates of blood from several donors. Clones were read by immunoSEQ multiplex PCR, and TCRdb kept only the in-frame ones, dropping some. The sample holds about 100,000 clones; roughly 95% are singletons and the top ten take roughly 0.3%. Source material: T cells isolated from PBMCs. Receptors originate from a human donor in good health.

The chain joins TRBV11-2 to TRBJ2-3; maybe TRBD2 (6 bases). There are 17 residues in the CDR3. From germline, CDR1 is SGHAT and CDR2 FQNNGV. The V gene lost 3 bases and the J gene lost 0 bases, with 16 bases spanning the gap. CDR3 amino acids: CASSFLRETFSTDTQYF. CDR3 DNA sequence: TGTGCCAGCAGCTTTTTACGGGAGACTTTTAGCACAGATACGCAGTATTTT.

This clone was detected only once. The chain employs TRBV27 and TRBJ1-2; possibly TRBD1 for D (6 bases). Germline lookup yields CDR1 MNHEY and CDR2 SMNVEV (reference sequence). V was pared by 5 bases and J by 7 bases, with 14 bases between. The CDR3 spans 13 residues. This CDR3 is CASSPTMGAGYTF. The CDR3 region has the DNA TGTGCCAGCAGTCCGACCATGGGGGCTGGCTACACCTTC.

V is TRBV15 and J is TRBJ2-7, with TRBD1 matching over 7 bases. The CDR3 totals 14 residues. Germline-derived CDR1 and CDR2 are LNHNV and YYDKDF (reference sequence). After removal of 3 bases from V and 4 bases from J, the junction contained 6 bases not matched to a gene. This chain's CDR3 is CATSSGGQVYEQYF. DNA for the CDR3: TGTGCCACCAGCAGTGGCGGACAGGTATACGAGCAGTACTTC.

The chain recombines TRBV6-4 with TRBJ2-5; the D gene is possibly TRBD2 (5 bases). Trimming shortened V by 4 bases and J by 4 bases, and 13 bases separated the two germline ends. The CDR3 has 14 amino acids. CDR1 is MRHNA and CDR2 is SNTAGT in the germline V gene. CDR3 sequence (DNA): TGTGCCAGCAGTGCCCCCACTAGGGTAGAGACCCAGTACTTC. Translating it yields CASSAPTRVETQYF.

The chain carries TRBV5-1 and TRBJ1-3; TRBD1 agrees at 8 bases. The J segment lost 0 bases and the V segment lost 5 bases, leaving 7 bases of the junction unmatched. Per germline, CDR1 SGHRS and CDR2 YFSETQ. The CDR3 runs to 16 residues. The DNA of the CDR3 is TGCGCCAGCAGTCCCGGGACAGGAATCTCTGGAAACACCATATATTTT. It is translated as CASSPGTGISGNTIYF. Full variable domain (missing parts from reference TRBV5-1 and TRBJ1-3): KAGVTQTPRYLIKTRGQQVTLSCSPISGHRSVSWYQQTPGQGLQFLFEYFSETQRNKGNFPGRFSGRQFSNSRSEMNVSTLELGDSALYLCASSPGTGISGNTIYFGEGSWLTVV.

V is TRBV19 and J is TRBJ1-2; 7 bases map to TRBD1. In germline, CDR1 is LNHDA, CDR2 SQIVND (reference sequence). The CDR3 has 16 amino acids. V lost 4 bases, J lost 3 bases, and 11 bases stayed unmatched. CDR3 in amino acids: CASSTSPRQGDYGYTF. CDR3 DNA sequence: TGTGCCAGTAGTACCTCCCCCCGACAGGGAGACTATGGCTACACCTTC.

There are a few counts of this clone. The CDR3 protein is CAWSPPGEAFF. The CDR3, as DNA: TGTGCCTGGAGCCCCCCGGGTGAAGCTTTCTTT. The V gene is TRBV30, the J gene TRBJ1-1; no definite D call. The germline V gene has CDR1 GTSNPN and CDR2 SVGIG (reference sequence). V lost 3 bases, J lost 7 bases, and 9 bases lay in between. CDR3 size: 11 residues.

The gene calls are TRBV5-1 and TRBJ2-7; 8 bases are a match to TRBD1. J gave up 4 bases and V 0 bases, and 3 bases lay outside the gene matches. The CDR3 is 14 amino acids. Germline-derived CDR1 and CDR2 are SGHRS and YFSETQ. The CDR3 nucleotides are TGCGCCAGCAGCTTGGGGACAGGGACTTACGAGCAGTACTTC. It yields the protein CASSLGTGTYEQYF.

This clone was counted between two and nine times. CDR3 in amino acids: CSVVENSGNTIYF. Here the CDR3 DNA reads TGCAGCGTGGTAGAGAACTCTGGAAACACCATATATTTT. The chain links TRBV29-1 to TRBJ1-3; D is unresolved. The ends were cut back, 6 bases at V and 0 bases at J, with 9 bases in the middle. The CDR3 consists of 13 residues. CDR1 and CDR2 (germline): SQVTM, ANQGSEA.

CDR3 in DNA: TGTGCCAGCAGCTCAGGGTTAAGTTGGTCCTACGAGCAGTACTTC. Its protein is CASSSGLSWSYEQYF. The rearrangement links TRBV5-6 to TRBJ2-7, with D possibly being TRBD1 (5 bases). V lost 3 bases to trimming and J lost 1 base, with 14 bases between them. Germline lookup yields CDR1 SGHDT and CDR2 YYEEEE. The CDR3 covers 15 residues.

This clone is a singleton in its sample. V usage is TRBV6-1 and J usage is TRBJ2-3, with D hard to call. CDR1 is MNHNS, CDR2 SASEGT, per germline. Trimming cost V 6 bases and J 0 bases, with 7 bases left between them. The CDR3 contains 13 residues. CDR3 protein: CASRTASTDTQYF. CDR3 sequence (DNA): TGTGCCAGCAGAACAGCTAGCACAGATACGCAGTATTTT.